Listed here is a single T cell receptor beta chain. Its antigen is currently unknown. The germline gives CDR1 SNHLY, CDR2 FYNNEI. Trimming left V 5 bases short and J 7 bases short, with 9 bases between. This CDR3 region has 11 residues. The data were taken from a study of T cells after yellow fever vaccination. Study-level points and caveats: High-abundance clonotypes from the bulk population could contaminate FACS-sorted repertoires.

TCRdb processed the 5' RACE reads anew with MiXCR; each CDR3 protein has one entry. The sample shows 500,000 to 650,000 distinct CDR3 sequences, roughly 14% of them seen only once. The source was PBMCs, collected on the day of the yellow fever booster vaccination. The receptor was derived from a man between 25 and 39 years old who received the YFV17D yellow fever vaccine. The rearrangement uses TRBV2 and TRBJ2-7, with D maybe TRBD2 (5 bases). CDR3 in DNA: TGTGCCAGCAGTTCGAGGAGGGAGCAGTACTTC. The encoded protein is CASSSRREQYF.